The clone carrying this TCR beta chain was detected a few times. Its antigen is not identified. The data were taken from a study of OX40 agonist ivuxolimab in advanced cancers. Study background: The drug used for patients, ivuxolimab, was an agonistic anti-OX40 (CD134) antibody. The study, taken as a whole, reports: In the 0.1-3.0 mg/kg groups, partial responders showed among the lowest expansion.

The data were produced by immunoSEQ multiplex PCR, yet TCRdb's version contains in-frame clones alone and is incomplete. This table has roughly 70,000 clones, 90% appearing once. J was trimmed by 4 bases and V by 8 bases; bases with no gene match: 6. The CDR3 is made up of 15 amino acids. Germline assignment: CDR1 MNHNS and CDR2 SASEGT. This sequence joins TRBV6-1 and TRBJ2-2; the match to TRBD2 covers 11 bases. The sequenced sample was CD4+ or CD8+ T cells sorted from blood, obtained in a trial of the OX40 agonist ivuxolimab. The sequence derives from an adult with an advanced solid tumor such as melanoma, head and neck, liver or kidney cancer. The CDR3 spells CASSLTSGSTGELFF. CDR3 bases: TGTGCCAGCTCTTTAACTAGCGGGAGCACCGGGGAGCTGTTTTTT.